The T cell receptor beta chain under discussion was sequenced for a study of cytomegalovirus exposure and HLA in healthy donors. Study-wide context: In an earlier analysis, 117 million unique TCR beta sequences were found from approximately 170 million T cells.

Comment on this clone: The antigen remains undetermined.

Primers included in the PCR were 60 Vbeta and 13 Jbeta primers. Generated by immunoSEQ multiplex PCR, the TCRdb table keeps only in-frame clones and is missing some. Here the sample spans roughly 73,000 clones, roughly 70% being singletons. Germline V gene lookup returns CDR1 SEHNR and CDR2 FQNEAQ (reference sequence). V shed 5 bases and J 1 base; nucleotides not matched to a gene: 8. The CDR3 extends over 15 amino acids. Findings and caveats of the study: An analysis was carried out at a later point. It showed that HLA-associated TCR beta chains were more clonally expanded than equally common non-associated chains. Whilst most TCR sequences proved rare, a subset of public TCRs occurred across many donors. Published work reported that the classifier diagnosed cytomegalovirus status with high specificity and sensitivity.

The chain links TRBV7-9 to TRBJ2-7; TRBD2 matches 7 bases. Sequencing was carried out using PBMCs. This TCR was recovered from a man in his 70s in good health and CMV-seronegative. The chain's CDR3 is CASSPRTSGSYEQYF. As DNA, the CDR3 is TGTGCCAGCAGCCCTAGGACTAGTGGGTCCTACGAGCAGTACTTC.